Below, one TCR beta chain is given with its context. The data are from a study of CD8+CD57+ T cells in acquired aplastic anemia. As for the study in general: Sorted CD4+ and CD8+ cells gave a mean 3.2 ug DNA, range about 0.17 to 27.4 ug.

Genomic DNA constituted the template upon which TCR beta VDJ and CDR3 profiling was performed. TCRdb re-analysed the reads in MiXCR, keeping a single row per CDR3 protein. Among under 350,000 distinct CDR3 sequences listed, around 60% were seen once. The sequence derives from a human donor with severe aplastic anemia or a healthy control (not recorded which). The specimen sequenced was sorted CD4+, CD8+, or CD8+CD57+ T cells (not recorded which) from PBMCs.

This CDR3 is CASSQLWASNTEAFF. CDR3 DNA: TGCGCCAGCAGCCAACTGTGGGCTTCGAACACTGAAGCTTTCTTT. The chain is built from TRBV4-3 and TRBJ1-1; D call uncertain. Trimming cost V 2 bases and J 1 base, with 11 bases left between them. CDR3 size: 15 residues. Germline CDR1 LGHNA, CDR2 YSLEER.